Listed below are T cell receptor beta chains from one sample, sequenced in a study of beta chain features in type 1 diabetes. Profiling relied on immunoSEQ multiplex PCR, and the TCRdb table lists in-frame clones only, not all of them. The table has under 900,000 clones, roughly 16% seen once. The sequenced sample was naive CD4+ T cells from blood. These receptors were taken from a woman between 18 and 29 years old in good health. The CDR3 runs from the conserved cysteine through the conserved F or W. The D gene is left open where the match is weak. Clone size is not always given. Where it is, it says once, few, many or a class for expanded clones.

J gene: TRBJ1-5; D gene: .; V gene: TRBV28; clone size: .; CDR3 DNA: TGTGCCAGCAAGCACGGACAGAGCAATCAGCCCCAGCATTTT; CDR3 protein: CASKHGQSNQPQHF
J gene: TRBJ2-6; D gene: .; V gene: TRBV27; clone size: .; CDR3 DNA: TGTGCCAGCAGTTTATCGGGGGGTTCTGGGGCCAACGTCCTGACTTTC; CDR3 protein: CASSLSGGSGANVLTF
J gene: TRBJ2-5; D gene: TRBD2; V gene: TRBV18; clone size: .; CDR3 DNA: TGTGCCAGCTCACCATCGCTAGCGGAAGAGACCCAGTACTTC; CDR3 protein: CASSPSLAEETQYF
J gene: TRBJ2-6; D gene: .; V gene: TRBV27; clone size: .; CDR3 DNA: TGTGCCAGCAGTTTATTGGTGACCTCTGGGGCCAACGTCCTGACTTTC; CDR3 protein: CASSLLVTSGANVLTF
J gene: TRBJ2-1; D gene: TRBD2; V gene: TRBV7-3; clone size: .; CDR3 DNA: TGTGCCAGCAGCCGCCAGACTAGCGGAGCCTACAATGAGCAGTTCTTC; CDR3 protein: CASSRQTSGAYNEQFF
J gene: TRBJ2-2; D gene: .; V gene: TRBV10-3; clone size: .; CDR3 DNA: TGTGCCATCAGTGATAACAGGAGAGGTATCGCCGGGGAGCTGTTTTTT; CDR3 protein: CAISDNRRGIAGELFF
J gene: TRBJ2-1; D gene: .; V gene: TRBV4-1; clone size: few; CDR3 DNA: TGCGCCAGCAGCCAAAGAGGGGCCTCGGAGCAGTTCTTC; CDR3 protein: CASSQRGASEQFF
J gene: TRBJ2-7; D gene: TRBD2; V gene: TRBV11-2; clone size: few; CDR3 DNA: TGTGCCAGCAGCCGGACTAGCGGGTACGAGCAGTACTTC; CDR3 protein: CASSRTSGYEQYF
J gene: TRBJ2-5; D gene: .; V gene: TRBV5-4; clone size: few; CDR3 DNA: TGTGCCAGCAGCTTTAACAGGCGGGAGACCCAGTACTTC; CDR3 protein: CASSFNRRETQYF
J gene: TRBJ2-1; D gene: TRBD2; V gene: TRBV14; clone size: few; CDR3 DNA: TGTGCCAGCAGGTCCTCTAGCGGTTACAATGAGCAGTTCTTC; CDR3 protein: CASRSSSGYNEQFF
J gene: TRBJ2-6; D gene: TRBD1; V gene: TRBV18; clone size: .; CDR3 DNA: TGTGCCAGCTCACCAATGGGACAGGGGACTGGGGCCAACGTCCTGACTTTC; CDR3 protein: CASSPMGQGTGANVLTF
J gene: TRBJ2-3; D gene: .; V gene: TRBV18; clone size: .; CDR3 DNA: TGTGCCAGCTCACCCGCGAGACCCACACCCAACACAGATACGCAGTATTTT; CDR3 protein: CASSPARPTPNTDTQYF
J gene: TRBJ1-4; D gene: .; V gene: TRBV7-9; clone size: few; CDR3 DNA: TGTGCCAGCAGCCGGTATGAAAAACTGTTTTTT; CDR3 protein: CASSRYEKLFF